The 11 T cell receptor beta chains presented below share a single source sample, sequenced in a study of a mutant IDH1 vaccine in newly diagnosed glioma. For these receptors, no antigen is known. Sequencing used immunoSEQ multiplex PCR; TCRdb keeps in-frame clones, though not all of them. The repertoire has about 94,000 clones, roughly 89% of them found once; the top ten carry around 0.73%. The time point here: week 47, end of study. It was 300 ug of mutant IDH1 20-mer peptide that made up each vaccine dose, given with topical imiquimod. The sequencing used PBMCs, collected from a glioma patient whose treatment included an IDH1 peptide vaccine. The receptors here all came from a woman aged 45-59 years with glioma.

The chain combines TRBV4-1 with TRBJ2-1, with D possibly being TRBD1 or TRBD2 (5 bases each). The germline V gene encodes CDR1 MGHRA and CDR2 YSYEKL. The CDR3 spans 17 residues. V lost 1 base and J lost 7, with 20 bases in between. CDR3 bases: TGCGCCAGCAGCCAAGCCGCGAGAGGGGCCGTAGTTAATGAGCAGTTCTTC. This codes for CASSQAARGAVVNEQFF.

This chain joins TRBV27 and TRBJ1-2, with TRBD1 matching 8 bases. The germline V gene has CDR1 MNHEY and CDR2 SMNVEV (reference sequence). Losses at the gene ends were 5 bases for V and 13 bases for J; bases not matched to a gene: 12. The CDR3 is made up of 13 amino acids. The CDR3 here is CASSPDRGHFGTF. In nucleotides, the CDR3 is TGTGCCAGCAGTCCCGACAGGGGTCACTTCGGCACCTTC.

The chain employs TRBV28 and TRBJ2-7; TRBD1 aligns across 7 bases. This CDR3 has 14 amino acids. CDR1 and CDR2 from the germline V gene are MDHEN and SYDVKM. V shed 6 bases and J 2 bases; nucleotides not matched to a gene: 7. DNA of the CDR3: TGTGCCAGCAGCCCCGGGACAGCCGCCTACGAGCAGTACTTC. It specifies CASSPGTAAYEQYF.

V gene TRBV30 combines with J gene TRBJ1-2; D remains ambiguous. Germline V lookup: CDR1 GTSNPN, CDR2 SVGIG (reference sequence). The CDR3 extends over 16 amino acids. Trimming shortened V by 0 bases and J by 0 bases, and 14 bases separated the two germline ends. The DNA of the CDR3 is TGTGCCTGGAGTGTACACCCCGACGGTGCTAACTATGGCTACACCTTC. It is translated as CAWSVHPDGANYGYTF.

The V and J genes are TRBV6-1 and TRBJ2-4; D might be TRBD2 (5 bases). CDR3 size: 14 residues. Germline CDR1 reads MNHNS; CDR2 reads SASEGT. The ends were cut back, 1 base at V and 8 bases at J, with 12 bases in the middle. The CDR3 sequence is CASSEGGYGDIQYF. The CDR3 nucleotides read TGTGCCAGCAGTGAAGGAGGGTACGGAGACATTCAGTACTTC.

This clone was detected only once. The chain combines TRBV18 with TRBJ2-2; D may correspond to TRBD1 or TRBD2 (5 bases each). The CDR3 loop spans 14 amino acids. Germline values: CDR1 KGHSH, CDR2 LQKENI. Deletions cut 2 bases from V and 7 bases from J, with 11 bases between. This CDR3 is CASSPWGNGGELFF. The CDR3 bases are TGTGCCAGCTCACCATGGGGGAACGGCGGGGAGCTGTTTTTT.

This chain uses TRBV9 with TRBJ2-5; a weak D match, TRBD2 (6 bases). CDR3 length: 17 residues. The V end lost 0 bases, the J end lost 1 base, and 16 bases lay between the germline ends. Germline V gives CDR1 SGDLS, CDR2 YYNGEE. CDR3 coding DNA: TGTGCCAGCAGCGTAGCTAGGGGTAGCGGCCCCCAAGAGACCCAGTACTTC. It specifies CASSVARGSGPQETQYF.

This clone is a singleton in its sample. This sample also contains other DNA sequences that code for the same CDR3. The CDR3 DNA is TGCAGCGTCGGGCAGAGCTCTGGAAACACCATATATTTT. Translated, it gives CSVGQSSGNTIYF. This rearrangement joins TRBV29-1 to TRBJ1-3, with unresolved D. The V end lost 6 bases, the J end lost 0 bases, and 9 bases lay between the germline ends. The CDR3 sequence is 13 residues long. In germline, CDR1 is SQVTM, CDR2 ANQGSEA.

The chain has TRBV19 and TRBJ1-5; D not resolved. The CDR3 loop spans 14 amino acids. The germline CDR1 and CDR2 sequences are LNHDA and SQIVND (reference sequence). V was clipped by 5 bases and J by 3 bases, with 11 bases between them. The CDR3 spells CASSQGRTNQPQHF. CDR3 sequence (DNA): TGTGCCAGTAGTCAAGGTCGCACCAATCAGCCCCAGCATTTT.

The J gene is TRBJ2-3, the V gene TRBV5-1, with 9 bases matching TRBD1. This CDR3 contains 15 residues. Per the germline V gene, CDR1 is SGHRS and CDR2 is YFSETQ. V shed 4 bases, J shed 3 bases, and the junction held 6 bases outside the gene matches. CDR3 coding DNA: TGCGCCAGCAGCACGAGGACAGGGGTAACAGATACGCAGTATTTT. This codes for CASSTRTGVTDTQYF.

The CDR3, as DNA: TGTGCCAGCAGCTTGGCACAGCACAAAAACATTCAGTACTTC. This gives the protein CASSLAQHKNIQYF. The chain has TRBV5-4 and TRBJ2-4; D gene uncertain. V lost 0 bases to trimming and J lost 3 bases, with 7 bases between them. The CDR3 loop spans 14 amino acids. Per germline, CDR1 SGHNT and CDR2 YYREEE (reference sequence).